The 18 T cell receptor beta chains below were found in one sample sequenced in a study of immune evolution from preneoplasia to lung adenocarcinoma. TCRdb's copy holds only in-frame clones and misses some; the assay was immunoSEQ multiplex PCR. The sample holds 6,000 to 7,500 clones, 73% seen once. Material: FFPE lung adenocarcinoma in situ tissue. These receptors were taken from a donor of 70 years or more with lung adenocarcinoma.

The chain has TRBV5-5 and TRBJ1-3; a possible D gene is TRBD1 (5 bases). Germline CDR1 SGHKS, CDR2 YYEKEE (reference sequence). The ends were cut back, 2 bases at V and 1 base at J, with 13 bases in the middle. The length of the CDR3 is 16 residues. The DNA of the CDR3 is TGTGCCAGCAGCTTTTCAGGGTCAAGTTCTGGAAACACCATATATTTT. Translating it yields CASSFSGSSSGNTIYF.

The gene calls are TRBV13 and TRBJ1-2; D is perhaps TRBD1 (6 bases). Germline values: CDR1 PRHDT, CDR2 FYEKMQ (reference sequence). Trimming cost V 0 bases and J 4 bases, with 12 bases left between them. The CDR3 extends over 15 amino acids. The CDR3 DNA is TGTGCCAGCAGCTTAGGGGTACAGGGAACCTATGGCTACACCTTC. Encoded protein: CASSLGVQGTYGYTF. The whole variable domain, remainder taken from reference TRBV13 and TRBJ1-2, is AAGVIQSPRHLIKEKRETATLKCYPIPRHDTVYWYQQGPGQDPQFLISFYEKMQSDKGSIPDRFSAQQFSDYHSELNMSSLELGDSALYFCASSLGVQGTYGYTFGSGTRLTVV.

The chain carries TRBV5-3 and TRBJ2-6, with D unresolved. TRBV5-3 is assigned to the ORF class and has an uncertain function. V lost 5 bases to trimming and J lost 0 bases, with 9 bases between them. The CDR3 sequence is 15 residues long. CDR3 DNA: TGTGCCAGAAGGGAAGCCAGCTCTGGGGCCAACGTCCTGACTTTC. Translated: CARREASSGANVLTF.

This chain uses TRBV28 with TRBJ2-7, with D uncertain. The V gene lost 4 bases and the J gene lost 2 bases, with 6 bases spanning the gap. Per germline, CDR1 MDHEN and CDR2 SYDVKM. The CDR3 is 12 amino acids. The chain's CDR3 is CASSSRTYEQYF. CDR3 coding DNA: TGTGCCAGCAGTTCGCGAACCTACGAGCAGTACTTC.

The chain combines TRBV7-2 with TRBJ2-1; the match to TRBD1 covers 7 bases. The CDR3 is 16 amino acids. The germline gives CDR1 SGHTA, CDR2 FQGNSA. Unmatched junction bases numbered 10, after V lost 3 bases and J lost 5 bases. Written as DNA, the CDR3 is TGTGCCAGCAGCTTTGACAGGGTTGCCCCTCACAATGAGCAGTTCTTC. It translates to CASSFDRVAPHNEQFF. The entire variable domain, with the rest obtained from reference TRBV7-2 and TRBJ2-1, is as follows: GAGVSQSPSNKVTEKGKDVELRCDPISGHTALYWYRQSLGQGLEFLIYFQGNSAPDKSGLPSDRFSAERTGGSVSTLTIQRTQQEDSAVYLCASSFDRVAPHNEQFFGPGTRLTVL.

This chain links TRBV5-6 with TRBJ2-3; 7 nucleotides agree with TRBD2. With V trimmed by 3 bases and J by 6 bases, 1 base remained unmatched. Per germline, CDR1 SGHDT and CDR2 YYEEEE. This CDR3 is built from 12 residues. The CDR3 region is CASSWTSDTQYF. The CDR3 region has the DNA TGTGCCAGCAGCTGGACTAGTGATACGCAGTATTTT.

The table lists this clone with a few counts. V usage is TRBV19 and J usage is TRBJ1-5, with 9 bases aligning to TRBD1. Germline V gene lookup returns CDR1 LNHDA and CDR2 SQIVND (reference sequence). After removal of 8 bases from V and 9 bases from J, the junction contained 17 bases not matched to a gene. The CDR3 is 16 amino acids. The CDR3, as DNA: TGTGCCAGTTCTTATTTACCGGGACAGGGTCATCGGCCCCAGCATTTT. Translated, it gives CASSYLPGQGHRPQHF.

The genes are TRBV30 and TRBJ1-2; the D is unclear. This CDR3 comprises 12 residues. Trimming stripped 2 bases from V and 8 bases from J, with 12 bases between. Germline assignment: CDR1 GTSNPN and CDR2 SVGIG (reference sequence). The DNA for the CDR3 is TGTGCCTGGAGTCTGGGCCAGACAGGCTACACCTTC. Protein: CAWSLGQTGYTF. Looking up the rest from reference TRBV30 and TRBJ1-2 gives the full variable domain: SQTIHQWPATLVQPVGSPLSLECTVEGTSNPNLYWYRQAAGRGLQLLFYSVGIGQISSEVPQNLSASRPQDRQFILSSKKLLLSDSGFYLCAWSLGQTGYTFGSGTRLTVV.

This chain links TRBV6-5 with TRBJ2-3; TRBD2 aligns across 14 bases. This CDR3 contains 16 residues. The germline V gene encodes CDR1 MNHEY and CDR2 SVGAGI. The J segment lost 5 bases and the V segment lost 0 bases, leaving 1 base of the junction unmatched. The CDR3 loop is CASSYSGLAGGDTQYF. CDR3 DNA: TGTGCCAGCAGTTACTCCGGACTAGCGGGGGGAGATACGCAGTATTTT.

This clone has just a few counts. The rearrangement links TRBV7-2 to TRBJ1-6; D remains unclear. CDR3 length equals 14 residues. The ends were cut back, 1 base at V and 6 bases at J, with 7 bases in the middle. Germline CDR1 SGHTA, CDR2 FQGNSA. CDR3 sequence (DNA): TGTGCCAGCAGCTTAGGGTACGGTAATTCACCCCTCCACTTT. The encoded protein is CASSLGYGNSPLHF.

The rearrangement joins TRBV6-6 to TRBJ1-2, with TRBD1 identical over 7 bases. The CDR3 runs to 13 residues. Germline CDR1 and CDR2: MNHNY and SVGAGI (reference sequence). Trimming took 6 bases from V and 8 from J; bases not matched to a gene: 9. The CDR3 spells CASRYRGGKGYTF. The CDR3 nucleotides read TGTGCCAGCAGGTACAGGGGTGGGAAAGGCTACACCTTC.

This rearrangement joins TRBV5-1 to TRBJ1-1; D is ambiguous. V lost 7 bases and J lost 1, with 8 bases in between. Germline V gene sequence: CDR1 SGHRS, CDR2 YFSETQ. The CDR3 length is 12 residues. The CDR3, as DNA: TGCGCCAGCCGAGTAGGGAACACTGAAGCTTTCTTT. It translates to CASRVGNTEAFF.

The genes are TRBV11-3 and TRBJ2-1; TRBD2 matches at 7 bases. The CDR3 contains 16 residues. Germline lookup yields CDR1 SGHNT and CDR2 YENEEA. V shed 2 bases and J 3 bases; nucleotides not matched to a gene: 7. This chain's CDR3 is CASSLPSGGGYNEQFF. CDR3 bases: TGTGCCAGCAGCTTACCCTCGGGCGGGGGCTACAATGAGCAGTTCTTC.

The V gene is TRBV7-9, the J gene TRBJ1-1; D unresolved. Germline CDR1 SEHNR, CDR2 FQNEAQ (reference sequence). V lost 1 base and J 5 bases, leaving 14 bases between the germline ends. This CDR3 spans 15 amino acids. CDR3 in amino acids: CASSLVGTQETEAFF. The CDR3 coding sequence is TGTGCCAGCAGCTTAGTGGGCACGCAGGAGACTGAAGCTTTCTTT.

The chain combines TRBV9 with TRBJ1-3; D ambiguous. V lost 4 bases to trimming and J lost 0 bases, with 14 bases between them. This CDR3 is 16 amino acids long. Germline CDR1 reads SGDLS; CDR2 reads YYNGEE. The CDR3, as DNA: TGTGCCAGCAGCTCCCGGACCGAGAGCTCTGGAAACACCATATATTTT. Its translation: CASSSRTESSGNTIYF.

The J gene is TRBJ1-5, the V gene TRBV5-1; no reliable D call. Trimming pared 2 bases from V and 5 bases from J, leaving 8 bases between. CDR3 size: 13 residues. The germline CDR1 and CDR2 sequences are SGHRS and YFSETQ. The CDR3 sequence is CASSLLADQPQHF. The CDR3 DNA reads TGCGCCAGCAGCTTACTGGCGGATCAGCCCCAGCATTTT.

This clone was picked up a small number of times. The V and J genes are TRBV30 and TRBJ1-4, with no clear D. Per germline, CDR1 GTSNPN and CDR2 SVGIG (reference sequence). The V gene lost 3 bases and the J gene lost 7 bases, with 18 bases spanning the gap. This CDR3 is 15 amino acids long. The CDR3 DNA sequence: TGTGCCTGGAGCCCCCTCTCCACACGGGGTGAAAAACTGTTTTTT. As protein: CAWSPLSTRGEKLFF.

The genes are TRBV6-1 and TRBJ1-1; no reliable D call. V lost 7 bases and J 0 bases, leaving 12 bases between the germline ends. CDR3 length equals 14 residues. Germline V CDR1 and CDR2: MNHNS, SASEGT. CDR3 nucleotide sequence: TGTGCCAGCACCCTCGAACCACTGAACACTGAAGCTTTCTTT. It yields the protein CASTLEPLNTEAFF.